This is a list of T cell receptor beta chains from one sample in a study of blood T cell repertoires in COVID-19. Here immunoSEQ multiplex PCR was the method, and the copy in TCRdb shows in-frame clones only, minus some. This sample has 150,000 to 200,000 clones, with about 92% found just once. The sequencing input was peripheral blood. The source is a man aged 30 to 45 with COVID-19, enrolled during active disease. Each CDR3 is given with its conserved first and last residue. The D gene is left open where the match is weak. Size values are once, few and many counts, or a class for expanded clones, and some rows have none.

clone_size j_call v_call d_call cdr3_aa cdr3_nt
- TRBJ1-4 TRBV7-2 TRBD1 CASSLVVGTGDEKLFF TGTGCCAGCAGCTTGGTTGTCGGGACAGGGGATGAAAAACTGTTTTTT
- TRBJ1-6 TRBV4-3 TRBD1 CASSQDGGQANSPLHF TGCGCCAGCAGCCAAGATGGAGGACAGGCTAATTCACCCCTCCACTTT
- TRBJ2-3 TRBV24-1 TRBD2 CATSDLRLAGGTDTQYF TGTGCCACCAGTGATTTGCGTCTAGCGGGAGGCACAGATACGCAGTATTTT
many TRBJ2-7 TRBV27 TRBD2 CASSPTSGWDEQYF TGTGCCAGCAGTCCTACTAGCGGGTGGGACGAGCAGTACTTC
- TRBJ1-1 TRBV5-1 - CASSLATGTEAFF TGCGCCAGCAGCTTGGCGACAGGCACTGAAGCTTTCTTT
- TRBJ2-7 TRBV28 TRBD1 CASSSGTASSYEQYF TGTGCCAGCAGCTCCGGGACAGCGAGCTCCTACGAGCAGTACTTC
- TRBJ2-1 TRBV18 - CASSPTSSYNEQFF TGTGCCAGCTCACCTACGAGCTCCTACAATGAGCAGTTCTTC
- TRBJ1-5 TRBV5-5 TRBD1 CASSLGDREGQPQHF TGTGCCAGCAGCTTGGGGGACAGGGAAGGACAGCCCCAGCATTTT
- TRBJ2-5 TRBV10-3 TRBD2 CAISEEAGEETQYF TGTGCCATCAGTGAGGAAGCGGGGGAGGAGACCCAGTACTTC
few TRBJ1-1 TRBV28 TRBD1 CASSRQGQGRAFF TGTGCCAGCAGTCGGCAGGGACAGGGGAGAGCTTTCTTT
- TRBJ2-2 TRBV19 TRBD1 CASSIGTGTAGELFF TGTGCCAGTAGTATCGGGACAGGGACGGCCGGGGAGCTGTTTTTT
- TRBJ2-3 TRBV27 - CASSPRDPRETDTQYF TGTGCCAGCAGTCCGCGGGACCCTAGGGAGACAGATACGCAGTATTTT
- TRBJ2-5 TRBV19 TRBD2 CASSMRTSGERETQYF TGTGCCAGTAGTATGAGGACTAGCGGGGAGCGGGAGACCCAGTACTTC
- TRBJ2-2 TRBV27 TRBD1 CASRLTGPTGELFF TGTGCCAGCAGGTTGACAGGGCCCACCGGGGAGCTGTTTTTT
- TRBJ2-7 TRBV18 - CASSPPGLHYEQYF TGTGCCAGCTCACCCCCGGGACTTCATTACGAGCAGTACTTC
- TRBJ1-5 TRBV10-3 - CAISPAGDNQPQHF TGTGCCATCAGCCCCGCCGGGGACAATCAGCCCCAGCATTTT
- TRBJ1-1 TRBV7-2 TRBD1 CASSSGTGSMNTEAFF TGTGCCAGCAGCTCCGGGACAGGGTCAATGAACACTGAAGCTTTCTTT
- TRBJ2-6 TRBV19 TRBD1 CASSDTGGRPFLLSSGANVLTF TGTGCCAGTAGCGATACAGGGGGCAGGCCCTTCCTCCTTAGCTCTGGGGCCAACGTCCTGACTTTC
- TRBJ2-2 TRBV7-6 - CASSLQGAGNTGELFF TGTGCCAGCAGCCTCCAAGGGGCCGGTAACACCGGGGAGCTGTTTTTT
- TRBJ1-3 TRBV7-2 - CASSLADSPGNTIYF TGTGCCAGCAGCTTAGCGGACAGCCCTGGAAACACCATATATTTT
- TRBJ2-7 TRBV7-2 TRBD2 CASSPQVGWGGEQYF TGTGCCAGCAGCCCCCAGGTGGGGTGGGGGGGCGAGCAGTACTTC
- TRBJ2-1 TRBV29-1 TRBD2 CSVLGGRALGNEQFF TGCAGCGTTCTCGGTGGGAGGGCCCTTGGGAATGAGCAGTTCTTC
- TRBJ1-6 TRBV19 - CASSITAGNSPLHF TGTGCCAGTAGTATTACGGCCGGGAATTCACCCCTCCACTTT
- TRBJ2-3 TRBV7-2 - CASSFTGVRDTQYF TGTGCCAGCAGCTTCACCGGGGTGAGGGATACGCAGTATTTT
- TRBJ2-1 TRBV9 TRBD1 CASSPSGQGTLRNEQFF TGTGCCAGCAGCCCATCCGGACAGGGAACGTTAAGAAATGAGCAGTTCTTC
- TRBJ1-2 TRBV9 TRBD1 CASSPTPGQATYGYTF TGTGCCAGCAGCCCTACTCCGGGACAGGCCACCTATGGCTACACCTTC
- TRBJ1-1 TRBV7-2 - CASSSRPGGSEAFF TGTGCCAGCAGCTCCCGGCCCGGAGGATCCGAAGCTTTCTTT
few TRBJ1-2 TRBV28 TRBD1 CAAGTGTRIDGYTF TGTGCCGCCGGGACAGGGACCCGAATCGATGGCTACACCTTC
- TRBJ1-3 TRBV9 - CASSVPGTIYF TGTGCCAGCAGCGTGCCCGGCACCATATATTTT
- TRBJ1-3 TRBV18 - CASSRLPSDPSGNTIYF TGTGCCAGCTCACGACTGCCGTCGGATCCCTCTGGAAACACCATATATTTT
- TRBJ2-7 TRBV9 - CASSDRDKGYEQYF TGTGCCAGCAGCGACCGGGACAAAGGGTACGAGCAGTACTTC
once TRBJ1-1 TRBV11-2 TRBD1 CASSFQGVENTEAFF TGTGCCAGCAGTTTTCAGGGGGTCGAGAACACTGAAGCTTTCTTT
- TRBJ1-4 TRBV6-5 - CASSRVGGPGEKLFF TGTGCCAGCAGCCGGGTGGGGGGGCCAGGTGAAAAACTGTTTTTT
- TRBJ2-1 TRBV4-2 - CASSQALRDPNEQFF TGTGCCAGCAGCCAAGCCTTAAGAGATCCCAATGAGCAGTTCTTC
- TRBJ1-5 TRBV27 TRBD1 CASSLTSTGVSNQPQHF TGTGCCAGCAGTTTAACCTCGACAGGGGTTAGCAATCAGCCCCAGCATTTT
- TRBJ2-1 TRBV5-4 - CASSQTLAGPLYNEQFF TGTGCCAGCAGCCAAACCTTGGCGGGGCCCCTATACAATGAGCAGTTCTTC
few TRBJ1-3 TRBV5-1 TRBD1 CASSAWTGTGNTIYF TGCGCCAGCAGCGCCTGGACAGGGACTGGAAACACCATATATTTT